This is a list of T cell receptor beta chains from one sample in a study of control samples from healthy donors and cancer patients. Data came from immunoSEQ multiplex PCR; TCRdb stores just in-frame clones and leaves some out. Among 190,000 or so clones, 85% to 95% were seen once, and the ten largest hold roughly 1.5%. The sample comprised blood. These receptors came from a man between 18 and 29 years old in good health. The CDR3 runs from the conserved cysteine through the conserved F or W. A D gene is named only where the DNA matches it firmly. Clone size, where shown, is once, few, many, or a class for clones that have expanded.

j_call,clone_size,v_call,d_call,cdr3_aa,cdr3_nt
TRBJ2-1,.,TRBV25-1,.,CASSDSGRLGEQFF,TGTGCCAGCAGTGATTCAGGACGATTGGGTGAGCAGTTCTTC
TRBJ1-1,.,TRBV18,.,CASSPGEMHGTEAFF,TGTGCCAGCTCACCGGGCGAGATGCATGGCACTGAAGCTTTCTTT
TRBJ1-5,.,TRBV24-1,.,CATSDRQSGNQPQHF,TGTGCCACCAGTGATCGCCAATCTGGAAATCAGCCCCAGCATTTT
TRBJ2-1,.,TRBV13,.,CASSPGRQANTYNEQFF,TGTGCCAGCAGCCCGGGGAGACAGGCCAACACCTACAATGAGCAGTTCTTC
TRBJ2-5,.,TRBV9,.,CASSVEGGETQYF,TGTGCCAGCAGCGTAGAGGGCGGAGAGACCCAGTACTTC
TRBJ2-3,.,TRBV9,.,CASSVVTSSADTQYF,TGTGCCAGCAGCGTAGTAACTAGTAGTGCAGATACGCAGTATTTT
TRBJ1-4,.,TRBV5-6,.,CASSLAQGPKEKLFF,TGTGCCAGCAGCTTGGCCCAGGGTCCTAAGGAAAAACTGTTTTTT
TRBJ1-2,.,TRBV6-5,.,CASRPGGLYGYTF,TGTGCCAGCCGCCCGGGGGGACTCTATGGCTACACCTTC
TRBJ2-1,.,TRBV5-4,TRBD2,CASSSSRGDPVDEQFF,TGTGCCAGCAGCTCTTCTCGGGGGGACCCCGTGGATGAGCAGTTCTTC
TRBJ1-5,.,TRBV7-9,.,CASTRGNQPQHF,TGTGCCAGCACGCGAGGGAATCAGCCCCAGCATTTT
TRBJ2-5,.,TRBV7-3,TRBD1,CASSLYGTGTQETQYF,TGTGCCAGCAGCTTGTACGGGACAGGGACACAAGAGACCCAGTACTTC
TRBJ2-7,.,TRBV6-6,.,CASKGKWQGGEQYF,TGTGCCAGCAAGGGGAAGTGGCAGGGCGGCGAGCAGTACTTC
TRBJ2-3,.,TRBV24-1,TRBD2,CATSSSSGGGLNTQYF,TGTGCCACCAGTTCTTCTAGCGGGGGGGGACTAAATACGCAGTATTTT
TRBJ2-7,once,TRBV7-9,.,CASSFTTPYEQYF,TGTGCCAGCAGCTTCACCACCCCCTACGAGCAGTACTTC
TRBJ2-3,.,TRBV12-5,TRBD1,CASGSGQTSTDTQYF,TGTGCTAGTGGTTCGGGACAGACTAGCACAGATACGCAGTATTTT
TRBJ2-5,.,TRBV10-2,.,CASTDPQETQYF,TGCGCCAGCACAGACCCCCAAGAGACCCAGTACTTC
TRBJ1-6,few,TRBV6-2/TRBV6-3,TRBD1,CASSQGQPNSPLHF,TGTGCCAGCAGCCAGGGACAGCCTAATTCACCCCTCCACTTT
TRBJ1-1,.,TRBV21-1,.,CASSRKGMNTEAFF,TGTGCCAGCAGCAGGAAGGGTATGAACACTGAAGCTTTCTTT
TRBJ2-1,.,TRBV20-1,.,CSASMGSSYNEQFF,TGCAGTGCTAGTATGGGCAGCTCCTACAATGAGCAGTTCTTC
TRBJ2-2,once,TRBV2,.,CAGSGTLTGELFF,TGTGCCGGGTCCGGTACACTCACCGGGGAGCTGTTTTTT
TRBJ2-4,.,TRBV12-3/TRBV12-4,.,CASSLAGVDIQYF,TGTGCCAGCAGTTTAGCAGGGGTCGACATTCAGTACTTC
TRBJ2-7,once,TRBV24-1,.,CATSDSRTGASYEQYF,TGTGCCACCAGTGATAGTAGGACTGGGGCCTCCTACGAGCAGTACTTC
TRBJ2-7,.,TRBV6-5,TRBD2,CASSYSFASGSYEQYF,TGTGCCAGCAGTTACTCTTTTGCTAGCGGGAGTTACGAGCAGTACTTC
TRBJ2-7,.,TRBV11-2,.,CASSQLGDIDGYEQYF,TGTGCCAGCAGCCAGCTAGGGGACATTGACGGCTACGAGCAGTACTTC
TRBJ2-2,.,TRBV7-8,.,CASSLISAYTGELFF,TGTGCCAGCAGCTTAATCTCCGCCTACACCGGGGAGCTGTTTTTT
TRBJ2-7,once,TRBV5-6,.,CASSWGRISYEQYF,TGTGCCAGCAGCTGGGGACGGATCTCCTACGAGCAGTACTTC
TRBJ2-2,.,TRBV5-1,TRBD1,CASSGRDRAAGELFF,TGCGCCAGCAGCGGCCGGGACAGGGCGGCCGGGGAGCTGTTTTTT
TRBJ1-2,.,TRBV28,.,CASSSGTKIYGYTF,TGTGCCAGCAGTTCCGGGACAAAGATTTATGGCTACACCTTC
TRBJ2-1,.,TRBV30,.,CAWSLKGISSYNEQFF,TGTGCCTGGAGTCTCAAGGGCATCAGCTCCTACAATGAGCAGTTCTTC
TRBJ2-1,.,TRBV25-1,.,CASSPDVSSYNEQFF,TGTGCCAGCAGTCCAGACGTGAGCTCCTACAATGAGCAGTTCTTC
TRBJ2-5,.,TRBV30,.,CAWSALQETQYF,TGTGCCTGGAGTGCCCTTCAAGAGACCCAGTACTTC
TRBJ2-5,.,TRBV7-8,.,CASSLGSGTQYF,TGTGCCAGCAGCCTGGGGAGCGGGACCCAGTACTTC
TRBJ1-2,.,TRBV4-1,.,CASSQELANYGYTF,TGCGCCAGCAGCCAAGAGCTGGCTAACTATGGCTACACCTTC
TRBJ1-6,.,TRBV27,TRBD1,CASSLTGINSPLHF,TGTGCCAGCAGTTTGACAGGGATTAATTCACCCCTCCACTTT
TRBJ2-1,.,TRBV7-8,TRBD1,CASSLQGASSNEQFF,TGTGCCAGCAGCTTGCAGGGGGCATCGTCCAATGAGCAGTTCTTC
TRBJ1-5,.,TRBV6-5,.,CASDSRSGQPQHF,TGTGCCAGCGACTCGAGATCCGGGCAGCCCCAGCATTTT
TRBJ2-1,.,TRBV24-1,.,CATSSDSSSYNEQFF,TGTGCCACTTCTTCCGACAGCAGCTCCTACAATGAGCAGTTCTTC
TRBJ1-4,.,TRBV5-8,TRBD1,CASVNIQGAEKLFF,TGTGCCAGCGTTAATATACAGGGGGCTGAAAAACTGTTTTTT
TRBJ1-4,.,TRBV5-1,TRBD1,CASRTTGGLGEKLFF,TGCGCCAGTCGTACGACAGGGGGATTGGGTGAAAAACTGTTTTTT
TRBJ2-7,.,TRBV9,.,CASSARGASYEQYF,TGTGCCAGCAGCGCCCGTGGGGCTTCCTACGAGCAGTACTTC
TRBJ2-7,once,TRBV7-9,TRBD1,CASSLSRGPYEQYF,TGTGCCAGCAGCTTATCCAGGGGGCCCTACGAGCAGTACTTC
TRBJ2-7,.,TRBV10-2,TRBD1,CAISTGPPYEQYF,TGCGCCATCTCGACAGGGCCACCCTACGAGCAGTACTTC
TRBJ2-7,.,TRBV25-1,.,CASRPEYPSYEQYF,TGTGCCAGCAGACCAGAATACCCCTCCTACGAGCAGTACTTC
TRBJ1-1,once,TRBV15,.,CATSKTSSGSWAEAFF,TGTGCCACCAGCAAGACAAGCTCAGGGAGTTGGGCTGAAGCTTTCTTT
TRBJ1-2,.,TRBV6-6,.,CASSSEQGINYGYTF,TGTGCCAGCAGTTCGGAACAGGGAATCAACTATGGCTACACCTTC
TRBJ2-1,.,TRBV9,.,CASSVAGSFYNEQFF,TGTGCCAGCAGCGTAGCGGGGTCTTTCTACAATGAGCAGTTCTTC